A single sample gave rise to the 8 T cell receptor beta chains below, sequenced in a study of blood T cell repertoires in COVID-19. Here immunoSEQ multiplex PCR was the method, and the copy in TCRdb shows in-frame clones only, minus some. The sample holds approximately 230,000 clones, over 70% seen once. Sequencing was carried out using peripheral blood. Receptor source: a man of 80 years or more with acute or convalescent COVID-19.

The J gene is TRBJ1-2, the V gene TRBV4-1, with 7 bases that match TRBD1. Germline V gene sequence: CDR1 MGHRA, CDR2 YSYEKL. The V segment lost 8 bases and the J segment 3 bases; nucleotides outside the gene matches: 15. The CDR3 totals 16 residues. CDR3 region: CASAPSRQGLHYGYTF. CDR3 coding DNA: TGCGCCAGCGCCCCCTCACGACAGGGTCTTCACTATGGCTACACCTTC.

This chain connects TRBV18 to TRBJ1-5; no clear D. The V gene lost 1 base and the J gene lost 1 base, with 5 bases spanning the gap. This CDR3 spans 14 amino acids. Germline V gene sequence: CDR1 KGHSH, CDR2 LQKENI. This CDR3 is CASSPLQSNQPQHF. Here the CDR3 DNA reads TGTGCCAGCTCACCACTGCAGAGCAATCAGCCCCAGCATTTT.

This sequence joins TRBV18 and TRBJ2-3; the D is unclear. This CDR3 region has 14 residues. V shed 3 bases and J shed 2 bases, with 9 bases lying between them. The germline gives CDR1 KGHSH, CDR2 LQKENI. CDR3 sequence: CASSPRSVTDTQYF. The CDR3 nucleotides are TGTGCCAGCTCACCTCGCTCAGTCACAGATACGCAGTATTTT.

The CDR3 protein is CAISGQGRDTGELFF. Written as DNA, the CDR3 is TGTGCCATCAGTGGACAGGGGAGGGACACCGGGGAGCTGTTTTTT. The chain is built from TRBV10-3 and TRBJ2-2; a possible D gene is TRBD1 (8 bases). CDR3 length: 15 amino acids. Germline V gene lookup returns CDR1 ENHRY and CDR2 SYGVKD. V lost 4 bases to trimming and J lost 3 bases, with 12 bases between them.

The chain is built from TRBV5-3 and TRBJ1-4; 8 bases match TRBD1. TRBV5-3 is placed among ORFs of uncertain function. CDR3 length: 13 residues. V dropped 1 base and J dropped 12; count of bases not matched to a gene: 5. DNA of the CDR3: TGTGCCAGAAGCTTGACTAAGACAGGGGAACTGTTTTTT. Residues: CARSLTKTGELFF.

The V call is TRBV27, the J call TRBJ1-3; D remains unclear. The V gene's germline CDR1 is MNHEY and CDR2 SMNVEV (reference sequence). V was clipped by 5 bases and J by 4 bases, with 9 bases between them. The CDR3 totals 13 residues. The chain's CDR3 is CASSLLAGNTIYF. The CDR3 nucleotides are TGTGCCAGCAGTCTCTTAGCCGGAAACACCATATATTTT.

V is TRBV5-6 and J is TRBJ1-1; D possibly corresponds to TRBD1 (5 bases). This CDR3 spans 15 amino acids. Germline CDR1 reads SGHDT; CDR2 reads YYEEEE. V lost 2 bases, J lost 4 bases, and 15 bases lay in between. This chain's CDR3 is CASSFRGTGGTEAFF. CDR3 DNA sequence: TGTGCCAGCAGCTTTAGAGGGACGGGAGGCACTGAAGCTTTCTTT.

V gene TRBV5-1 combines with J gene TRBJ2-7, with 7 nucleotides matching TRBD1. CDR1 SGHRS and CDR2 YFSETQ come from the germline V gene. The CDR3 has 14 amino acids. V trimming: 6 bases; J trimming: 9 bases; junction bases outside the gene matches: 15. The CDR3, as DNA: TGCGCCAGCACACAGGGGACCCCTCAAGGTGGGCAGTACTTC. Translation gives CASTQGTPQGGQYF. Complete variable domain (other parts from reference TRBV5-1 and TRBJ2-7): KAGVTQTPRYLIKTRGQQVTLSCSPISGHRSVSWYQQTPGQGLQFLFEYFSETQRNKGNFPGRFSGRQFSNSRSEMNVSTLELGDSALYLCASTQGTPQGGQYFGPGTRLTVT.